This TCR beta chain emerged from a study of T cell responses to AZD1222 COVID-19 vaccine. Whole-study findings and limits: Spike-specific TCRs gained breadth and depth after people received two AZD1222 doses. Donors were largely white British and mainly female; clonal diversity was possibly underestimated. There were vaccine-associated CD4 TCRs across spike, dominant at 160-218 and 743-854.

CDR1 is LGHDT, CDR2 YNNKEL, per germline (reference sequence). Between the trimmed V and J ends, which lost 3 bases and 0 bases, there was a span of 17 bases. This CDR3 has 17 residues. Worth noting for this clone: Antigen specificity is unknown.

Profiling relied on immunoSEQ multiplex PCR, and the TCRdb table lists in-frame clones only, not all of them. The table includes some 110,000 clones, approximately 86% detected once. Second doses that came at about 4 or about 12 weeks were put together. This TCR was sampled from an adult who received the AZD1222 COVID-19 vaccine. The sequenced sample was peripheral blood, obtained 28 days after the second AZD1222 dose. The chain recombines TRBV3-1 (or the pseudogene TRBV3-2) with TRBJ1-2; D unresolved. In DNA form, the CDR3 reads TGTGCCAGCAGCCAGGGTGCGGGGTCCCTAGCTAACTATGGCTACACCTTC. Amino acid sequence: CASSQGAGSLANYGYTF.